Below, one TCR beta chain is given with its context. This sample stems from a study of control samples from healthy donors and cancer patients. The CDR3 spans 13 residues. Germline CDR1 and CDR2: LNHDA and SQIVND (reference sequence). Trimming at V came to 5 bases and at J to 2 bases, leaving 2 bases not matched to a gene. Method: immunoSEQ multiplex PCR; TCRdb's copy keeps in-frame clones and lacks some. The table records 95,000 to 150,000 clones, about 89% of them present only once. The rearrangement uses TRBV19 and TRBJ2-7, with 8 positions matching TRBD1. The receptor was derived from a woman under 30 in good health. The sample comprised blood. CDR3 bases: TGTGCCAGTAGTCCGACAGGGGCCTACGAGCAGTACTTC. It encodes CASSPTGAYEQYF.